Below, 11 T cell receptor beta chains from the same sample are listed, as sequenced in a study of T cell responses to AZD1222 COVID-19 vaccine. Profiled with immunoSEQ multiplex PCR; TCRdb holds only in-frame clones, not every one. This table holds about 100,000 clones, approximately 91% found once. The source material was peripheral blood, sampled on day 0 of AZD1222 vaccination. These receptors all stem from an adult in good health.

CDR3 DNA sequence: TGTGCCAGCAGTCTGGGGATGCCGGCAACGAGTGTGTACTTC. Translating gives CASSLGMPATSVYF. J is TRBJ2-7 and V is TRBV27; the D is unclear. Trimming removed 5 bases from V and 12 bases from J, with 23 bases in between. Germline CDR1 reads MNHEY; CDR2 reads SMNVEV (reference sequence). The CDR3 length is 14 residues.

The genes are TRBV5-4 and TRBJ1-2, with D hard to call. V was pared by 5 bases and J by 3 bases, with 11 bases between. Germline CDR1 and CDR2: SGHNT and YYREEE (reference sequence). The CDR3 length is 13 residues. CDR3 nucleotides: TGTGCCAGCAGTTACGAGAGCGACTATGGCTACACCTTC. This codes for CASSYESDYGYTF.

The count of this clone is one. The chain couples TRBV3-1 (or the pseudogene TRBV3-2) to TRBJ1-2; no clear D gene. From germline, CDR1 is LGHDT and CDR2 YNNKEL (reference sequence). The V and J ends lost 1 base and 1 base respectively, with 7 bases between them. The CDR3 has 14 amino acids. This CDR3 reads CASSQGGSNYGYTF. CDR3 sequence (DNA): TGTGCCAGCAGCCAAGGTGGCAGTAACTATGGCTACACCTTC.

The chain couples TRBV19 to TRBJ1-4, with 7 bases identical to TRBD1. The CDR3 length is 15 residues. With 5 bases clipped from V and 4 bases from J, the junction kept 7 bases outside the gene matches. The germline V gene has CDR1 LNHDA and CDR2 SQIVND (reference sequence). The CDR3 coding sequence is TGTGCCAGTAGTGGACAGGTGCCGGGTAATGAAAAACTGTTTTTT. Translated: CASSGQVPGNEKLFF.

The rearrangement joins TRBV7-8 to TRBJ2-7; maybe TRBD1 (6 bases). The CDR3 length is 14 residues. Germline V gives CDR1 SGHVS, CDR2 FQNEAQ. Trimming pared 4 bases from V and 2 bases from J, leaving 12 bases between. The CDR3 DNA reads TGTGCCAGCAGCTCCGGGACAAACACCTACGAGCAGTACTTC. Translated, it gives CASSSGTNTYEQYF.

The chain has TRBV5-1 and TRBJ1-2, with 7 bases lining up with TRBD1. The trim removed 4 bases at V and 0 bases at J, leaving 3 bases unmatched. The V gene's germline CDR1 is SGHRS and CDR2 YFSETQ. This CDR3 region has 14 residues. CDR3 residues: CASSRDSANYGYTF. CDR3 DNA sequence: TGCGCCAGCAGCCGGGACAGCGCTAACTATGGCTACACCTTC.

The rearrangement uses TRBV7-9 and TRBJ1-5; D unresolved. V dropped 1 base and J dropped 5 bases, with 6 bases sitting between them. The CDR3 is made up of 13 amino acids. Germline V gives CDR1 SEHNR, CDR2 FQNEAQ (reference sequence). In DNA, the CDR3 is TGTGCCAGCAGCTTAGGGGAATATCAGCCCCAGCATTTT. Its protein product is CASSLGEYQPQHF.

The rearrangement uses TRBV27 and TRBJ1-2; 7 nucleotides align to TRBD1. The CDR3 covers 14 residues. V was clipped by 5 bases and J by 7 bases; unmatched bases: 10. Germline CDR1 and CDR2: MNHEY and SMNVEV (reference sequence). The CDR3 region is CASSPGQTTIGYTF. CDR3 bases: TGTGCCAGCAGTCCGGGACAGACAACTATTGGCTACACCTTC.

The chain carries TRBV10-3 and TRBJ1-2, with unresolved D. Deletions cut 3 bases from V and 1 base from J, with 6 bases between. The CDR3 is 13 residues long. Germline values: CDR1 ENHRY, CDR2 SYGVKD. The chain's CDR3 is CAISDTNNYGYTF. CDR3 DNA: TGTGCCATCAGTGACACGAATAACTATGGCTACACCTTC.

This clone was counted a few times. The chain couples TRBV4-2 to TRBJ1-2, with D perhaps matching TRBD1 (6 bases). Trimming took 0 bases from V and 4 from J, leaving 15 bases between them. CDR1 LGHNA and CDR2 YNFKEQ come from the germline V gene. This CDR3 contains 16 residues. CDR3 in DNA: TGTGCCAGCAGCCAAGAATGGGGGGGCGCCGGCTATGGCTACACCTTC. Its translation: CASSQEWGGAGYGYTF.

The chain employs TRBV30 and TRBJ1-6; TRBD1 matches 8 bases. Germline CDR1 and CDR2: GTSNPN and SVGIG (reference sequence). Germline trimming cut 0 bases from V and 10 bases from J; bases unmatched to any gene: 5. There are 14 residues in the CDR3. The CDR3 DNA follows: TGTGCCTGGAGTGTACACAGGGGGGGATCACCCCTCCACTTT. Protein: CAWSVHRGGSPLHF.